This T cell receptor (beta chain) was retrieved from a study of control samples from healthy donors and cancer patients. The V segment lost 4 bases and the J segment 4 bases; nucleotides outside the gene matches: 6. Germline CDR1 and CDR2: SGHKS and YYEKEE (reference sequence). This CDR3 comprises 14 residues. Assay used: immunoSEQ multiplex PCR; TCRdb lists only in-frame clones, some missing. Here the sample spans around 140,000 clones, more than 80% being singletons. V is TRBV5-5 and J is TRBJ1-2; 8 nucleotides agree with TRBD1. The TCR originated in a man in his late teens or twenties in good health. Sequenced sample: blood. The CDR3 is CASSPQDRGYGYTF. For the CDR3, the DNA is TGTGCCAGCAGCCCCCAAGACAGGGGCTATGGCTACACCTTC.